This entry describes one TCR beta chain. Its matching antigen is unknown. This record belongs to a study of regulatory dendritic cells for organ transplantation. Background on the study: LPS was added to dendritic cell cultures on day 6.

Notes on the study in general: The most alloreactive TCR clonotypes were found in resting memory CD8+ cells. Memory T cells were less diverse than naive, with memory CD8+ most oligoclonal. Regulatory dendritic cells appeared to expand memory CD8+ clones less than mature ones.

Sorted subsets were CFSE-labeled and cultured four to six days with allogeneic dendritic cells. Only in-frame clones appear in the TCRdb table, and some are missing; sequencing was by immunoSEQ multiplex PCR. Of some 10,000 clones listed, roughly two thirds were seen once; the top ten hold 0.57%. This TCR was sampled from a human donor in good health. The sample consisted of naive CD4+ T cells from blood cultured with dendritic cells. The sample's subset: CD45RA+ naive T cells.

Here the CDR3 reads CASSLGQGDYEQYF. Written as DNA, the CDR3 is TGTGCCAGCAGCTTAGGACAGGGAGACTACGAGCAGTACTTC. The chain has TRBV5-4 and TRBJ2-7; 8 bases align to TRBD1. With 2 bases clipped from V and 3 bases from J, the junction kept 4 bases outside the gene matches. This CDR3 contains 14 residues. Germline CDR1 SGHNT, CDR2 YYREEE (reference sequence).